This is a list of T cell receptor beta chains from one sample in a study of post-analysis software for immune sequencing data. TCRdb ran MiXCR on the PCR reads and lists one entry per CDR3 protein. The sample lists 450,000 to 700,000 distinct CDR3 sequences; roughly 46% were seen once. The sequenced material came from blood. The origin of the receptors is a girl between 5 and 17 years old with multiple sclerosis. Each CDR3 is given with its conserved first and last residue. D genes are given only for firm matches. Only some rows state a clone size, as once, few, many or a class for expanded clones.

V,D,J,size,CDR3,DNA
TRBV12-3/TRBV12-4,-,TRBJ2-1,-,CASSLSGGGFYNEQFF,TGTGCCAGCAGTTTATCTGGAGGGGGGTTCTACAATGAGCAGTTCTTC
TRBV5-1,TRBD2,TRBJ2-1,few,CASSKSGGALNEQFF,TGCGCCAGCAGCAAAAGCGGGGGGGCCCTGAATGAGCAGTTCTTC
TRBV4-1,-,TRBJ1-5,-,CASSPRDIGNQPQHF,TGCGCCAGCAGCCCCAGGGACATTGGAAATCAGCCCCAGCATTTT
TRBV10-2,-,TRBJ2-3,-,CASSAWTPGADTQYF,TGCGCCAGCAGTGCGTGGACCCCTGGGGCAGATACGCAGTATTTT
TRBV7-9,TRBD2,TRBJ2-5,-,CASSLFRSGGQETQYF,TGTGCCAGCAGCTTATTTAGGAGCGGGGGCCAAGAGACCCAGTACTTC
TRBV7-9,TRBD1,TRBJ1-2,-,CASSRLGTGGDGYTF,TGTGCCAGCAGTAGATTAGGGACAGGGGGCGATGGCTACACCTTC
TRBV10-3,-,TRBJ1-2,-,CAISESEGLNGYTF,TGTGCCATCAGTGAGTCGGAAGGGTTGAATGGCTACACCTTC
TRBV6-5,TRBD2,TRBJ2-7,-,CASSYSGTGGTSSRGRGYEQYF,TGTGCCAGCAGCTACAGCGGGACCGGGGGTACGAGCAGTAGAGGCCGGGGGTACGAGCAGTACTTC
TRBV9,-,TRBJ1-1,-,CASSVAGATEAFF,TGTGCCAGCAGCGTAGCAGGGGCCACTGAAGCTTTCTTT
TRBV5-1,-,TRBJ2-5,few,CASSSGFQEETQYF,TGCGCCAGCAGCTCGGGATTCCAAGAAGAGACCCAGTACTTC
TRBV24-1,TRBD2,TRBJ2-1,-,CATSDTATGTKHNEQFF,TGTGCCACCAGTGACACAGCCACCGGGACTAAGCACAATGAGCAGTTCTTC
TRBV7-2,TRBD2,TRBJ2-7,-,CASSLKLAGGGNEQYF,TGTGCCAGCAGCTTAAAGCTAGCGGGGGGAGGCAACGAGCAGTACTTC
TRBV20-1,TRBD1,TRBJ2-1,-,CSARLGTGVNEQFF,TGCAGTGCTAGGCTCGGGACAGGGGTGAATGAGCAGTTCTTC
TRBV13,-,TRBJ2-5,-,CASSPRRQGVETQYF,TGTGCCAGCAGCCCCCGGAGGCAGGGAGTAGAGACCCAGTACTTC
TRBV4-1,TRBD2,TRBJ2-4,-,CASSPGEGLAGGHQYF,TGCGCCAGCAGCCCCGGAGAGGGACTAGCGGGAGGTCACCAGTACTTC
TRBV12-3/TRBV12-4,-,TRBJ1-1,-,CASTLSGRRAFF,TGTGCCAGCACCTTGAGTGGTCGGCGGGCTTTCTTT
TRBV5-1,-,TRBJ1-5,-,CASSPRGDSNQPQHF,TGCGCCAGCAGCCCCCGGGGTGATAGCAATCAGCCCCAGCATTTT
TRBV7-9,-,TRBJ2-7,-,CASSFQGYEQYF,TGTGCCAGCAGCTTCCAGGGATACGAGCAGTACTTC
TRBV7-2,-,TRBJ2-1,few,CASSIQINEQFF,TGTGCCAGCAGCATTCAGATCAATGAGCAGTTCTTC
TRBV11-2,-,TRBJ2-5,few,CASSDWTPGETQYF,TGTGCCAGCTCCGACTGGACACCTGGAGAGACCCAGTACTTC
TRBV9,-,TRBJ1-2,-,CASSGGTDRGFANYGYTF,TGTGCCAGCAGCGGGGGGACCGACCGGGGGTTTGCTAACTATGGCTACACCTTC
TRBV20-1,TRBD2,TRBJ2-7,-,CSASAGTSGSHEQYF,TGCAGTGCTAGCGCTGGGACTAGCGGGAGCCACGAGCAGTACTTC
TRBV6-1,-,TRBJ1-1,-,CASSEQLPHAEAFF,TGTGCCAGCAGTGAACAGCTTCCGCACGCTGAAGCTTTCTTT
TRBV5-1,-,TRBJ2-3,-,CASSAEGSPSNTDTQYF,TGCGCCAGCAGCGCCGAAGGCAGTCCGAGTAACACAGATACGCAGTATTTT
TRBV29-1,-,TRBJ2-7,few,CSVERGPYEQYF,TGCAGCGTTGAACGGGGGCCCTACGAGCAGTACTTC
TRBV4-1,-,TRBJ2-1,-,CASSRIGAGPYNEQFF,TGCGCCAGCAGCCGGATAGGTGCGGGGCCTTACAATGAGCAGTTCTTC
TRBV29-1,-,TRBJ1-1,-,CSVEGKGNTEAFF,TGCAGCGTGGAGGGAAAGGGGAACACTGAAGCTTTCTTT
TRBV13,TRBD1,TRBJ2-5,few,CASSGAGTGRQTQYF,TGTGCCAGCAGCGGAGCCGGGACAGGGCGACAGACCCAGTACTTC
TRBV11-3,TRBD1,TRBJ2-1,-,CASSLEGTGYNEQFF,TGTGCCAGCAGCTTAGAAGGGACAGGCTACAATGAGCAGTTCTTC
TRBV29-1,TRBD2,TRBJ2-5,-,CSHGRGQETQYF,TGCAGCCACGGGAGGGGCCAAGAGACCCAGTACTTC
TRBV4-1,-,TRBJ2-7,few,CASSQDDRSSYEQYF,TGCGCCAGCAGCCAAGATGACCGGAGCTCCTACGAGCAGTACTTC
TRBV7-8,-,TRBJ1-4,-,CASSLGLSGKLFF,TGTGCCAGCAGCTTAGGGCTGTCGGGAAAACTGTTTTTT